One and the same sample provided the 17 T cell receptor beta chains below, sequenced in a study of blood T cell repertoires in COVID-19. Using immunoSEQ multiplex PCR, the repertoire was profiled, and TCRdb retains in-frame clones only, with some absent. The data contain about 140,000 clones, 85% of them singletons. Sequencing used peripheral blood. These receptors originate from a man over 45 with acute or convalescent COVID-19.

This chain uses TRBV12-3 or TRBV12-4 with TRBJ1-1; tentatively, D is TRBD1 (5 bases). The CDR3 runs 13 residues. V shed 6 bases and J shed 1 base, with 9 bases lying between them. CDR3 sequence: CASSHTGNTEAFF. The CDR3 nucleotides read TGTGCCAGCAGCCATACAGGGAACACTGAAGCTTTCTTT.

Comment on this clone: Other DNA variants within this sample encode the same CDR3. The chain recombines TRBV6-5 with TRBJ2-7; 9 bases fit TRBD2. CDR3 size: 15 residues. Looked up from germline, CDR1 is MNHEY and CDR2 is SVGAGI. The V and J ends lost 0 bases and 1 base, in that order; junction bases with no gene match: 1. CDR3 coding DNA: TGTGCCAGCAGTTACTCGGCGGGAGGGTCCTACGAGCAGTACTTC. It encodes CASSYSAGGSYEQYF.

The chain has TRBV25-1 and TRBJ1-6; D unclear. The CDR3 has 16 residues. The V gene lost 4 bases and the J gene lost 11 bases, with 21 bases spanning the gap. CDR1 and CDR2 from the germline V gene are MGHDK and SYGVNS. The CDR3, as DNA: TGTGCCAGCAGTGCCCTTGGCGGGTTGGGGAATCCACCCCTCCACTTT. Protein: CASSALGGLGNPPLHF.

The V call is TRBV28, the J call TRBJ2-1; TRBD2 might be the D (6 bases). Germline V CDR1 and CDR2: MDHEN, SYDVKM. This CDR3 has 13 residues. V lost 4 bases and J lost 6, with 10 bases in between. The DNA for the CDR3 is TGTGCCAGCAGTTCCACGACTAGCAATGAGCAGTTCTTC. Translated: CASSSTTSNEQFF.

The gene calls are TRBV29-1 and TRBJ1-2; maybe TRBD1 (5 bases). The length of the CDR3 is 12 residues. Germline V lookup: CDR1 SQVTM, CDR2 ANQGSEA. V was shortened by 4 bases and J by 9 bases, with 15 bases between the two germline ends. The CDR3 DNA follows: TGCAGCGTTGTGGGGGGGAGTAGGAGCTACACCTTC. The encoded protein is CSVVGGSRSYTF.

This clone has a single count. The chain recombines TRBV2 with TRBJ2-1; D perhaps matches TRBD1 (6 bases). V was shortened by 6 bases and J by 10 bases, with 19 bases between the two germline ends. The length of the CDR3 is 14 residues. CDR1 is SNHLY, CDR2 FYNNEI, per germline. Written as DNA, the CDR3 is TGTGCCAGCAGGACGTTCGGGACACTTATAGAGCAGTTCTTC. It is translated as CASRTFGTLIEQFF.

V usage is TRBV6-5 and J usage is TRBJ1-5, with D hard to call. The CDR3 spans 15 residues. With 6 bases removed from V and 2 bases from J, the gap between germline ends came to 14 bases. The germline gives CDR1 MNHEY, CDR2 SVGAGI. The CDR3 DNA is TGTGCCAGCAGCCTTGGAGCCCTGGGCAATCAGCCCCAGCATTTT. Its protein is CASSLGALGNQPQHF.

Only one count was recorded for this clone. The CDR3: CASSYSGLAGVGELFF. CDR3 nucleotide sequence: TGTGCCAGCAGTTACTCTGGACTAGCGGGAGTCGGGGAGCTGTTTTTT. The rearrangement joins TRBV6-5 to TRBJ2-2, with TRBD2 matching over 13 bases. With V trimmed by 0 bases and J by 7 bases, 2 bases remained unmatched. CDR3 length equals 16 residues. Germline V gene lookup returns CDR1 MNHEY and CDR2 SVGAGI.

This rearrangement joins TRBV6-2 or TRBV6-3 to TRBJ1-2; a possible D gene is TRBD1 (5 bases). The length of the CDR3 is 18 residues. Germline CDR1 reads MNHEY; CDR2 reads SVGEGT. Trimming stripped 4 bases from V and 9 bases from J, with 30 bases between. CDR3 nucleotide sequence: TGTGCCAGCAGTTCTCAAGTGGGAACGAGAGGAGGGGCGCATCGCTACACCTTC. Translating it yields CASSSQVGTRGGAHRYTF.

The rearrangement uses TRBV19 and TRBJ2-1; 8 nucleotides line up with TRBD1. J was trimmed by 5 bases and V by 5 bases; bases with no gene match: 14. CDR3 length: 17 residues. CDR1 and CDR2 (germline): LNHDA, SQIVND (reference sequence). DNA of the CDR3: TGTGCCAGTAGTTGGTCCGGGACAGGCTTTCCCCACAATGAGCAGTTCTTC. Translated: CASSWSGTGFPHNEQFF. The complete variable domain, with remaining parts taken from reference TRBV19 and TRBJ2-1, reads DGGITQSPKYLFRKEGQNVTLSCEQNLNHDAMYWYRQDPGQGLRLIYYSQIVNDFQKGDIAEGYSVSREKKESFPLTVTSAQKNPTAFYLCASSWSGTGFPHNEQFFGPGTRLTVL.

This rearrangement joins TRBV5-5 to TRBJ2-7; 9 bases align to TRBD1. V was clipped by 5 bases and J by 4 bases; unmatched bases: 7. Germline CDR1 reads SGHKS; CDR2 reads YYEKEE (reference sequence). The CDR3 covers 14 residues. CDR3 protein: CASSPTGQGYEQYF. In DNA form, the CDR3 reads TGTGCCAGCAGTCCTACGGGACAGGGTTACGAGCAGTACTTC. The complete variable domain, with remaining parts taken from reference TRBV5-5 and TRBJ2-7, reads DAGVTQSPTHLIKTRGQQVTLRCSPISGHKSVSWYQQVLGQGPQFIFQYYEKEERGRGNFPDRFSARQFPNYSSELNVNALLLGDSALYLCASSPTGQGYEQYFGPGTRLTVT.

The chain uses TRBV30 and TRBJ1-2, with 9 bases aligning to TRBD1. Losses at the gene ends were 3 bases for V and 5 bases for J; bases not matched to a gene: 4. This CDR3 comprises 13 residues. Germline V gene lookup returns CDR1 GTSNPN and CDR2 SVGIG (reference sequence). This CDR3 is CAWSSGTGYGYTF. In DNA, the CDR3 is TGTGCCTGGAGCTCCGGGACAGGGTATGGCTACACCTTC.

V usage is TRBV9 and J usage is TRBJ1-1, with unresolved D. V gave up 4 bases and J gave up 3 bases, with 13 bases separating them. The CDR3 is 14 residues long. From germline, CDR1 is SGDLS and CDR2 YYNGEE. CDR3 in DNA: TGTGCCAGCAGCTCTAGACGGGAGGACACTGAAGCTTTCTTT. It is translated as CASSSRREDTEAFF.

This chain uses TRBV5-1 with TRBJ2-2; 7 nucleotides align to TRBD1. CDR3 size: 14 residues. CDR1 is SGHRS and CDR2 is YFSETQ in the germline V gene. V lost 1 base to trimming and J lost 7 bases; unmatched junction nucleotides: 4. The CDR3 coding sequence is TGCGCCAGCAGCTTGCAGGCAGGGGGCGGGGAGCTGTTTTTT. Translating it yields CASSLQAGGGELFF.

This clone was picked up one time. This rearrangement joins TRBV5-5 to TRBJ2-1, with 8 bases matching TRBD1. Germline-derived CDR1 and CDR2 are SGHKS and YYEKEE (reference sequence). CDR3 size: 16 residues. V shed 2 bases, J shed 2 bases, and the junction held 6 bases outside the gene matches. The CDR3 sequence is CASSFSQGATYNEQFF. The CDR3 region has the DNA TGTGCCAGCAGCTTCTCTCAGGGGGCTACCTACAATGAGCAGTTCTTC. The full variable domain, in which reference TRBV5-5 and TRBJ2-1 provide the parts outside the CDR3, is DAGVTQSPTHLIKTRGQQVTLRCSPISGHKSVSWYQQVLGQGPQFIFQYYEKEERGRGNFPDRFSARQFPNYSSELNVNALLLGDSALYLCASSFSQGATYNEQFFGPGTRLTVL.

This chain joins TRBV12-3 or TRBV12-4 and TRBJ1-5, with a possible D match to TRBD1 (6 bases). This CDR3 region has 13 residues. V was shortened by 7 bases and J by 5 bases, with 12 bases between the two germline ends. The CDR3 loop reads CASTRTEDQPQHF. The CDR3 DNA sequence: TGTGCCAGCACCCGGACAGAGGATCAGCCCCAGCATTTT.

The chain joins TRBV29-1 to TRBJ2-3; weak D call: TRBD1 (5 bases). CDR3 length: 14 residues. The germline V gene has CDR1 SQVTM and CDR2 ANQGSEA. V shed 8 bases and J shed 0 bases, with 15 bases lying between them. The CDR3 bases are TGCAGCACAACAGAACAGGAGAGCACAGATACGCAGTATTTT. Residues: CSTTEQESTDTQYF.